The 6 T cell receptor beta chains in this list originate from one sample, sequenced in a study of blood T cell repertoires in COVID-19. The repertoire was sequenced with immunoSEQ multiplex PCR; TCRdb's copy has only in-frame clones and lacks some. The top ten clones hold around 3% of a sample with roughly 120,000 clones, roughly 85% of them seen once. What was sequenced was peripheral blood. The receptor source for this set is a woman older than 75 with COVID-19, enrolled during active disease.

This chain connects TRBV21-1 to TRBJ2-1; TRBD2, as called in the table, went unchecked against the DNA. TRBV21-1 is a pseudogene locus. This CDR3 has 12 residues. Here the CDR3 reads CASSKAGSRKFF. For the CDR3, the DNA is TGTGCCAGCAGCAAAGCCGGTTCGCGGAAGTTCTTC.

This clone was picked up a small number of times. The chain combines TRBV28 with TRBJ2-7, with TRBD1 as a possible D gene (5 bases). This CDR3 has 12 amino acids. The V end was cut by 2 bases, the J end by 3 bases, with 5 bases between. From germline, CDR1 is MDHEN and CDR2 SYDVKM. CDR3 amino acids: CASSLQGYEQYF. The CDR3 bases are TGTGCCAGCAGTTTACAGGGCTACGAGCAGTACTTC. The full variable domain, in which reference TRBV28 and TRBJ2-7 provide the parts outside the CDR3, is DVKVTQSSRYLVKRTGEKVFLECVQDMDHENMFWYRQDPGLGLRLIYFSYDVKMKEKGDIPEGYSVSREKKERFSLILESASTNQTSMYLCASSLQGYEQYFGPGTRLTVT.

This chain uses TRBV9 with TRBJ2-3; TRBD2 is a possible D gene (5 bases). Germline V gene sequence: CDR1 SGDLS, CDR2 YYNGEE. Trimming took 3 bases from V and 2 from J, leaving 10 bases between them. The length of the CDR3 is 14 residues. CDR3 sequence reads: CASSEATTTDTQYF. Here the CDR3 DNA reads TGTGCCAGCAGCGAAGCGACTACCACAGATACGCAGTATTTT.

The chain recombines TRBV5-5 with TRBJ2-7; 11 bases fit TRBD2. Germline V gene data show CDR1 as SGHKS and CDR2 as YYEKEE (reference sequence). Unmatched junction bases numbered 6, after V lost 4 bases and J lost 3 bases. This CDR3 comprises 15 residues. The CDR3 is CASSGTSGSFYEQYF. The CDR3 DNA is TGTGCCAGCAGCGGAACTAGCGGGAGTTTCTACGAGCAGTACTTC.

This clone was observed a handful of times. The chain carries TRBV7-2 and TRBJ1-1, with 9 bases fitting TRBD1. There are 15 residues in the CDR3. V lost 5 bases to trimming and J lost 2 bases; unmatched junction nucleotides: 6. Germline values: CDR1 SGHTA, CDR2 FQGNSA. CDR3 DNA sequence: TGTGCCAGCAGCACAGGGGGCGCATTAAACACTGAAGCTTTCTTT. Encoded protein: CASSTGGALNTEAFF.

The V call is TRBV2, the J call TRBJ1-1; TRBD1 aligns across 8 bases. CDR1 SNHLY and CDR2 FYNNEI come from the germline V gene. V was pared by 4 bases and J by 1 base, with 2 bases of the junction left unmatched. There are 14 residues in the CDR3. The CDR3, as DNA: TGTGCCAGCAGTGGGACAGGGACGAACACTGAAGCTTTCTTT. Protein: CASSGTGTNTEAFF. The full variable domain, in which reference TRBV2 and TRBJ1-1 provide the parts outside the CDR3, is EPEVTQTPSHQVTQMGQEVILRCVPISNHLYFYWYRQILGQKVEFLVSFYNNEISEKSEIFDDQFSVERPDGSNFTLKIRSTKLEDSAMYFCASSGTGTNTEAFFGQGTRLTVV.